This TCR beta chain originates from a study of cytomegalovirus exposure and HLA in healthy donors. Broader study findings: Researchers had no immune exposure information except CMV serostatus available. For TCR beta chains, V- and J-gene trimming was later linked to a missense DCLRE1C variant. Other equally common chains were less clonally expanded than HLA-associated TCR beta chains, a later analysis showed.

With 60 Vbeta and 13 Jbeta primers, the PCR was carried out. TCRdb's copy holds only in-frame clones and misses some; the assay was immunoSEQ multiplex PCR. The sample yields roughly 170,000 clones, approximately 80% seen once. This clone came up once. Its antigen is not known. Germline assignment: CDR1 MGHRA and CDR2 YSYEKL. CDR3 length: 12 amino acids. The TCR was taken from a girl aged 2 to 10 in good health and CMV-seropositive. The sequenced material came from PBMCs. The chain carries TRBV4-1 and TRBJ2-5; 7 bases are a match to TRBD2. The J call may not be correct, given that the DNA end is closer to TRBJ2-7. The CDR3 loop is CASSPPGGEQYF. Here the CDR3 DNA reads TGCGCCAGCAGCCCTCCGGGAGGCGAGCAGTACTTC.